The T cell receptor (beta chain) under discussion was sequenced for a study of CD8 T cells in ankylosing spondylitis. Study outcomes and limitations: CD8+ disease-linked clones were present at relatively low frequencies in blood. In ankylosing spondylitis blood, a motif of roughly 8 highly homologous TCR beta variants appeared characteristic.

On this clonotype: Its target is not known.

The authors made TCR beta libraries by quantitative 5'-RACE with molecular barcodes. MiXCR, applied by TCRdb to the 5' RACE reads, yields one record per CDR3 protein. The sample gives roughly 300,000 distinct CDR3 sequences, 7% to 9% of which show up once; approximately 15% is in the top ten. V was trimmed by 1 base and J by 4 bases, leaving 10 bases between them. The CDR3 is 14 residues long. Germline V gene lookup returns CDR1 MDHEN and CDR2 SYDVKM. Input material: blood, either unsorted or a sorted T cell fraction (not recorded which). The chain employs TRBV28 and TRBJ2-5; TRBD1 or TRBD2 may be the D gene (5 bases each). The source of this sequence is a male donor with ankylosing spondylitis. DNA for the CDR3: TGTGCCAGCAGTTTATATGGGGGTCGAGAGACCCAGTACTTC. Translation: CASSLYGGRETQYF.